A single TCR beta chain is shown here with its context. Its antigen is unidentified. 5'RACE template switching added a universal primer site and UMIs to TCR cDNA. TCRdb called the 5' RACE reads again in MiXCR, with one record for every CDR3 protein. There are about 300,000 distinct CDR3 sequences in the sample; about 10% occur only once, and around 3.3% lies in the top ten. This entry belongs to a study of T cells after yellow fever vaccination. Overall study results and limits: FACS-sorted repertoires could contain abundant clonotypes contaminating from the bulk population. Detected again after the booster were most primary-vaccination clones, at 95% to 97% CD4 and approximately 85% CD8. Though it reached lower strength, the secondary response hit its peak faster, day 5 versus 15.

The receptor was isolated from a man between 18 and 35 years old who received the YFV17D yellow fever vaccine. This specimen was CD4+ T cells sorted from PBMCs, taken 5 days after the yellow fever booster vaccination.

The CDR3 coding sequence is TGTGCCACCAGTGAGGGGGGGACAGGGAAGGAGACCCAGTACTTC. It specifies CATSEGGTGKETQYF. V usage is TRBV24-1 and J usage is TRBJ2-5; TRBD1 matches 9 bases. Germline CDR1 is KGHDR and CDR2 is SFDVKD. V dropped 4 bases and J dropped 5; count of bases not matched to a gene: 7. CDR3 length: 15 residues.